This TCR beta chain was observed in a study of blood T cell repertoires in COVID-19 (dated by TCRdb to 2018 to 2021). Context from the whole study: The collaborator samples originated in the United States, Italy and Spain and spanned the acute and convalescent phases of COVID-19. The repertoires were released in a freely available public database intended as a resource for research on the immune response to SARS-CoV-2. The samples were drawn from two sources: the first 160 participants of the ongoing ImmuneRACE study, and about 1,300 subjects contributed by 6 global collaborators. Where HLA class I and class II types were available, the types were taken from metadata supplied by the sample provider, not from assay-based typing. Deeply sampled blood TCRbeta repertoires from subjects exposed to, actively infected with, or recovered from COVID-19 were included in the dataset. Nearly every sample came with metadata listing a de-identified subject ID, COVID-19 status, age in years and sex. The prospective study material was composed of cDNA or gDNA derived from T cells, B-cell-depleted T cells, or PBMCs.

Overall study outcomes, separate from this receptor: The quantity of clinical and demographic metadata differed by source and by participant and was supplied without curation.

Concerning this clone itself: This receptor's antigen is unknown. The input lacks base qualities; no much larger clone sits a single base away.

The immunoSEQ Assay, a bias-controlled multiplex PCR, was used to amplify TCRbeta CDR3 regions from genomic DNA. As for how the authors treated the data: Nucleated cell counts per sample were estimated from amplification of reference gene primers within the assay. Sequence reads were collapsed and filtered to measure the absolute abundance of every unique TCRbeta CDR3 rearrangement. For each sample, productive Simpson clonality was calculated by taking the square root of Simpson's diversity index across productive rearrangements. The table was pulled from immuneACCESS by TCRdb, which kept in-frame rearrangements only. Such tables lose some clones; where checked, under half of the loss comes from unresolved V genes, and the rest has no known cause. The V and J calls and clone size come from that table; D and trimming were worked out from the DNA. The sample records 200,000 to 250,000 clones, 85% to 90% of which are singletons. The top ten clones comprise approximately 3.8% of the sample.

CDR1 is given as KGHSH and CDR2 as LQKENI, both from the germline V gene. The trim is 3 bases for V and 2 bases for J, with a gap of 10 bases between the germline ends. The CDR3 sequence holds 14 residues, the cysteine and phenylalanine included. Only the CDR3 DNA stays, 42 bases, in frame from base 1. Participants in the prospective study were enrolled through a virtual design, were aged 18 to 89 years, and lived in roughly 24 United States geographic areas. In the prospective study, participants were assigned to cohorts based on the clinical history participants reported in a screening survey and a study questionnaire. Mobile phlebotomists in the prospective study collected whole blood, serum and a nasopharyngeal or oropharyngeal swab from every participant. Over a roughly 2-month period, participants in the prospective study had the option of providing additional blood draws and questionnaires. Blood samples from the prospective study were shipped frozen or at room temperature prior to DNA extraction.

The sequenced sample consisted of PBMCs or T cells enriched from blood (not recorded which). The chain is made from TRBV18 and TRBJ1-2, with TRBD1 perhaps the D gene, on 6 matching bases. The clonotype comes from a woman between 18 and 30 years old in a cohort exposed to, infected with or recovered from COVID-19 (not recorded which). The DNA sequence is given as TGTGCCAGCTCACCCCTACAGGGAAACTATGGCTACACCTTC. Its translation reads: CASSPLQGNYGYTF.